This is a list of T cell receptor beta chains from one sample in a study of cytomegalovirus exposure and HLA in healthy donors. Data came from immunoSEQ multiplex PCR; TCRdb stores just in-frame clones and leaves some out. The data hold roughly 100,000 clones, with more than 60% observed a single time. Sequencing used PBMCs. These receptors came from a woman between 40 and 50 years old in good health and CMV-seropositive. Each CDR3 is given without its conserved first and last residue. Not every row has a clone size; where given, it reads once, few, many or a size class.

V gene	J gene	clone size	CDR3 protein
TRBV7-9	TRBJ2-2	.	ASSANWGAGELF
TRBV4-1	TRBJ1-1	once	ASSPTTGENTEAF
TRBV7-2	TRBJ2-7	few	ASSLVRAGGFYEQY
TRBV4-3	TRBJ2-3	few	ASSQDSYTDTQY
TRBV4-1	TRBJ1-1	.	ASSQSGRSTEAF
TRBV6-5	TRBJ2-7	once	ASKWNREHEQY
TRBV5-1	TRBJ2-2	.	ASSLVPGGNTGELF
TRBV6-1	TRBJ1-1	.	ASSEPGRATEAF
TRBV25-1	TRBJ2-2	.	ASSVLEAPGELF
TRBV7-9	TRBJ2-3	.	ASSFNRVTSTDTQY
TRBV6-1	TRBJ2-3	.	ASSESPGPDTQY
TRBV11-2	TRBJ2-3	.	ASSLERGATSTDTQY
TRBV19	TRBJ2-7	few	ASSIAARGTSYEQY
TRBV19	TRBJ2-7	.	ASSMVPSGSYEQY
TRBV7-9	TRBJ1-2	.	ASSLGTGPDGYT
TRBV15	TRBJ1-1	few	ATSRTGVTEAF
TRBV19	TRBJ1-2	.	ASSIQGIYYGYT
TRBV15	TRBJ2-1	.	ATSSRDSSYNEQF
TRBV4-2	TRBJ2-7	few	ASSQAGPLGLAGFSYEQY
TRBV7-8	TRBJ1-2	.	ASGPRDRAYGYA
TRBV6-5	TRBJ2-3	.	ASSKDRITQY
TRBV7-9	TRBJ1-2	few	ASRQRQGAVSDGYT
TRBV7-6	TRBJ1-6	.	ASSLGVGISYNSPLR
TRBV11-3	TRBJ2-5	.	ASSLVLASETQY
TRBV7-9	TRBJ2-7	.	ASSLVEGGWYEQY